Following are 2 T cell receptor beta chains from one sample sequenced in a study of cytomegalovirus exposure and HLA in healthy donors. The PCR made use of 60 Vbeta and 13 Jbeta primers. Only in-frame clones appear in the TCRdb table, and some are missing; sequencing was by immunoSEQ multiplex PCR. This repertoire shows over 150,000 clones, roughly 79% found once; its top ten account for about 13%. Sample: PBMCs. These receptor sequences come from a woman in her fifties or sixties in good health and CMV-seronegative.

The V and J genes are TRBV5-6 and TRBJ2-1; no clear D. Germline V lookup: CDR1 SGHDT, CDR2 YYEEEE. Trimming stripped 0 bases from V and 7 bases from J, with 11 bases between. The CDR3 covers 14 residues. CDR3 sequence (DNA): TGTGCCAGCAGCTTGGGAATGATCGGGAATGAGCAGTTCTTC. Amino acid sequence: CASSLGMIGNEQFF.

V is TRBV10-3 and J is TRBJ1-5, with TRBD1 matching over 9 bases. The CDR3 spans 14 residues. Trimming took 11 bases from V and 4 from J; bases not matched to a gene: 9. Germline V gene lookup returns CDR1 ENHRY and CDR2 SYGVKD. The CDR3, as DNA: TGTGCCTCATCCACGGACAGGGGAAATCAGCCCCAGCATTTT. Its protein is CASSTDRGNQPQHF.